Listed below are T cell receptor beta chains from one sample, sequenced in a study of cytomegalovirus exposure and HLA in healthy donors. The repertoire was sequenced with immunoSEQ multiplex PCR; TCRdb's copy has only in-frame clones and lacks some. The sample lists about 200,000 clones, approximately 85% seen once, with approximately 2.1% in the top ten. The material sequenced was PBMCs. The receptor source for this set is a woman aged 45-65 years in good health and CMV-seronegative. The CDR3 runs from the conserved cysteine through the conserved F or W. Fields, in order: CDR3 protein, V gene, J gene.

CDR3aa: CASSLKSPGLAGVTDTQYF
v_gene: TRBV27
j_gene: TRBJ2-3

CDR3aa: CASSLPRGGGTEAFF
v_gene: TRBV27
j_gene: TRBJ1-1

CDR3aa: CASSEPSLGLENTEAFF
v_gene: TRBV9
j_gene: TRBJ1-1

CDR3aa: CASTPLMGARNTEAFF
v_gene: TRBV28
j_gene: TRBJ1-1

CDR3aa: CSSSLVGETQYF
v_gene: TRBV7-9
j_gene: TRBJ2-5

CDR3aa: CASSGYTGGVSYGYTF
v_gene: TRBV6-1
j_gene: TRBJ1-2

CDR3aa: CASQRLTGGVRHEQFF
v_gene: TRBV28
j_gene: TRBJ2-1

CDR3aa: CASGLNREETQYF
v_gene: TRBV12-5
j_gene: TRBJ2-5

CDR3aa: CASSLAGARNEQYF
v_gene: TRBV7-9
j_gene: TRBJ2-7

CDR3aa: CASSSDRGPYNEQFF
v_gene: TRBV6-5
j_gene: TRBJ2-1

CDR3aa: CASSAEGGRTEAFF
v_gene: TRBV9
j_gene: TRBJ1-1

CDR3aa: CASSTGGPITEQYF
v_gene: TRBV5-1
j_gene: TRBJ2-7

CDR3aa: CASSGGGAGPIRKAFF
v_gene: TRBV2
j_gene: TRBJ1-1